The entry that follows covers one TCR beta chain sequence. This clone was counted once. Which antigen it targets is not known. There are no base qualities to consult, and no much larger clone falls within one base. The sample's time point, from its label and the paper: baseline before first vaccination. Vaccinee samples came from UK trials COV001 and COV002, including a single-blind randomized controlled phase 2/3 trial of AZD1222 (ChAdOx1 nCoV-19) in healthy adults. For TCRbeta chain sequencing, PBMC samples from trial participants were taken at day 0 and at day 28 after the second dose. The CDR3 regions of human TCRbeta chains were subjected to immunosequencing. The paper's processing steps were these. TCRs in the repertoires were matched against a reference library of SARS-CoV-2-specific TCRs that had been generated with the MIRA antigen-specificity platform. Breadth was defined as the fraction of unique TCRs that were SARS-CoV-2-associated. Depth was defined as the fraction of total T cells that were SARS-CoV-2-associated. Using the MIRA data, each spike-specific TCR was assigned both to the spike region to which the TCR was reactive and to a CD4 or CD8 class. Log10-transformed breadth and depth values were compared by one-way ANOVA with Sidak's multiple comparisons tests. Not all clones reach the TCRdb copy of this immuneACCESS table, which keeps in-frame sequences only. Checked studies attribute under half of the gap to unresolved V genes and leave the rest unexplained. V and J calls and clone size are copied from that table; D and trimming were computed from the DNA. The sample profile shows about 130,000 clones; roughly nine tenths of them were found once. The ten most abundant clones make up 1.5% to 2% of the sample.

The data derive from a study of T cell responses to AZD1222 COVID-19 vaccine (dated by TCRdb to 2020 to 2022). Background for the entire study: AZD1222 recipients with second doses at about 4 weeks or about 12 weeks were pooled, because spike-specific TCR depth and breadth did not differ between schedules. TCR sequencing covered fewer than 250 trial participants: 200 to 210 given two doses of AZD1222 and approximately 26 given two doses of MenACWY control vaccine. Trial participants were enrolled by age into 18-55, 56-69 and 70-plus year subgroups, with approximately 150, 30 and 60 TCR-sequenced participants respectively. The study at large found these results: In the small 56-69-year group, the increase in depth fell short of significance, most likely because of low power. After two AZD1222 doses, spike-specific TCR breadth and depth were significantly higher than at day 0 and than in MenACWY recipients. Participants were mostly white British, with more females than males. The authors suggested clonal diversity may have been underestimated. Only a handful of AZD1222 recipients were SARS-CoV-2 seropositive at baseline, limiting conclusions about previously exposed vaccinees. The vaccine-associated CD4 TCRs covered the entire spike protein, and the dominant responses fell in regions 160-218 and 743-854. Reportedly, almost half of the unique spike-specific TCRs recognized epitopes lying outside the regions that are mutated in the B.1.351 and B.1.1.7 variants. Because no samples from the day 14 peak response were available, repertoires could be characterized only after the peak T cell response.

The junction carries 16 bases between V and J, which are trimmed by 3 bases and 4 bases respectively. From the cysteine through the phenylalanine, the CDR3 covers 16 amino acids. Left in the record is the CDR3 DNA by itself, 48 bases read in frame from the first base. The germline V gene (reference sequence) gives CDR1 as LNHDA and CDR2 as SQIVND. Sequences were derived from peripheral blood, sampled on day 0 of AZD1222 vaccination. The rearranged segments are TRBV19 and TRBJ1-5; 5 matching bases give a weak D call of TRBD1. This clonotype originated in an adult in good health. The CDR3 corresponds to CASSMFGVGGNQPQHF. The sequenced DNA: TGTGCCAGTAGTATGTTTGGGGTCGGGGGGAATCAGCCCCAGCATTTT.